The sample holds a few counts of the clone carrying this T cell receptor (beta chain). Its matching antigen is unknown. The CDR3 is 15 amino acids. V lost 5 bases to trimming and J lost 6 bases; unmatched junction nucleotides: 9. The V gene's germline CDR1 is LNHDA and CDR2 SQIVND (reference sequence). This record comes from a study of cytomegalovirus exposure and HLA in healthy donors. On the study more broadly: A prior analysis found fewer than 120 million unique TCR beta sequences from around 190 million T cells.

Study-level results: With high specificity and sensitivity, the classifier reportedly diagnosed cytomegalovirus status. Productive status was seen about 90% or about 30% of the time for most TCR beta V segments in an earlier analysis.

Use of 60 Vbeta and 13 Jbeta primers characterized the PCR. The assay was immunoSEQ multiplex PCR, and TCRdb's table has in-frame clones only and misses some. The sample carries 150,000 to 170,000 clones, 65% to 85% recorded once. The sequence derives from a woman in her thirties or forties in good health and CMV-seropositive. The V and J genes are TRBV19 and TRBJ2-1, with 8 bases that match TRBD2. Sequencing was done on a sample of PBMCs. DNA of the CDR3: TGTGCCAGTAGTTCCGGGACTAGTGGGTTCAATGAGCAGTTCTTC. This codes for CASSSGTSGFNEQFF.